This TCR beta chain comes out of a study of T-cell memory formation after mild COVID-19. Study-wide background: TCR clusters showed largely donor specificity.

TCRdb passed the 5' RACE reads through MiXCR, listing each CDR3 protein once. The sample lists about 34,000 distinct CDR3 sequences; around 7.7% were seen once. General observations from the study: For contracting clones, CD4+ ones sat mainly in CM and EM, CD8+ in EMRA. The SARS-CoV-2 specificity of second-wave clones reaching peak at day 37 remained unverified.

This clonotype was observed at least ten times. What it recognizes is unknown. Germline CDR1 reads LNHNV; CDR2 reads YYDKDF (reference sequence). The length of the CDR3 is 12 residues. Trimming removed 5 bases at V and 9 bases at J, with 11 bases between. This sequence originates from a man younger than 35 who had mild COVID-19 (a few samples of this study predate the infection). Cell type and time point are not known. The sample consisted of PBMCs or a T cell subset sorted from them (not recorded which). The chain couples TRBV15 to TRBJ1-5; no clear D gene. CDR3 protein: CATSVRSLPQHF. In DNA, the CDR3 is TGTGCCACCAGCGTCAGGTCCTTGCCCCAGCATTTT.